This record covers a single T cell receptor (beta chain). Only in-frame clones appear in the TCRdb table, and some are missing; sequencing was by immunoSEQ multiplex PCR. Altogether over 130,000 clones are present, about 92% being singletons, with the ten largest covering approximately 3.3%. The data were obtained in a study of T cell responses to AZD1222 COVID-19 vaccine. V trimming: 5 bases; J trimming: 4 bases; junction bases outside the gene matches: 9. The CDR3 totals 16 residues. Germline loops: CDR1 SEHNR, CDR2 FQNEAQ (reference sequence). This sequence joins TRBV7-9 and TRBJ2-1; 9 bases fit TRBD2. This clonotype originated in an adult who received the AZD1222 COVID-19 vaccine. Sequenced material: peripheral blood, taken 28 days after the second AZD1222 dose. The CDR3 loop reads CASSRGLAAGYNEQFF. The CDR3 bases are TGTGCCAGCAGCCGGGGACTAGCAGCGGGATACAATGAGCAGTTCTTC.